The 21 T cell receptor beta chains below come from one sample, sequenced in a study of blood T cells in healthy people across ages. A sample-barcoded 5' primer and a J-beta primer mix were used in a second PCR of roughly 6 to 11 cycles. MiXCR was run by TCRdb on the 5' RACE reads, yielding one entry per CDR3 protein. The sample has roughly 2 million distinct CDR3 sequences, around 50% seen once. What was sequenced was blood. These receptors all stem from a woman aged 40 to 50 in good health.

This clonotype was counted between two and nine times. J is TRBJ2-4 and V is TRBV20-1; no clear D gene. The CDR3 loop spans 12 amino acids. CDR1 and CDR2 (germline): DFQATT, SNEGSKA (reference sequence). The V gene lost 2 bases and the J gene lost 13 bases, with 15 bases spanning the gap. The CDR3 DNA sequence: TGCAGTGCTAGAAATGGCCGCCGAACCCAGTACTTC. It yields the protein CSARNGRRTQYF.

This clonotype has more than one count but fewer than ten. The chain joins TRBV27 to TRBJ2-5; D is undetermined. Trimming removed 6 bases from V and 1 base from J, with 12 bases in between. The CDR3 runs to 14 residues. Germline V gives CDR1 MNHEY, CDR2 SMNVEV (reference sequence). The CDR3 region is CASSLDNFQETQYF. The CDR3, as DNA: TGTGCCAGCAGCCTCGATAATTTCCAAGAGACCCAGTACTTC.

The V call is TRBV15, the J call TRBJ1-2; D is unclear. The germline V and J ends were trimmed by 2 bases and 4 bases, with 8 bases remaining between them. This CDR3 is built from 13 residues. The V gene's germline CDR1 is LNHNV and CDR2 YYDKDF (reference sequence). CDR3 amino acids: CATSRQQLYGYTF. CDR3 bases: TGTGCCACCAGCAGACAGCAACTCTATGGCTACACCTTC.

This clonotype has a handful of counts. The chain recombines TRBV7-2 with TRBJ2-1; TRBD2 matches at 10 bases. The germline V gene encodes CDR1 SGHTA and CDR2 FQGNSA. The CDR3 runs 17 residues. Trimming at V came to 1 base and at J to 9 bases, leaving 12 bases not matched to a gene. Here the CDR3 reads CASSLGSGGAQQGEQFF. Here the CDR3 DNA reads TGTGCCAGCAGCTTAGGGAGCGGGGGGGCCCAACAGGGTGAGCAGTTCTTC. The entire variable domain, with the rest obtained from reference TRBV7-2 and TRBJ2-1, is as follows: GAGVSQSPSNKVTEKGKDVELRCDPISGHTALYWYRQSLGQGLEFLIYFQGNSAPDKSGLPSDRFSAERTGGSVSTLTIQRTQQEDSAVYLCASSLGSGGAQQGEQFFGPGTRLTVL.

This clonotype was picked up many times. At one boundary the junction diverges from the germline segment, which might be a read error. V usage is TRBV5-1 and J usage is TRBJ2-7; unclear D gene. The germline V gene encodes CDR1 SGHRS and CDR2 YFSETQ. The CDR3 is made up of 14 amino acids. The CDR3 DNA reads as TGTGCCAGCAGCTTAGTCAGGAGCTCCTACGAGCAGTACTTC. Translated, it gives CASSLVRSSYEQYF.

The J gene is TRBJ2-3, the V gene TRBV15; 13 bases agree with TRBD2. The germline CDR1 and CDR2 sequences are LNHNV and YYDKDF (reference sequence). The CDR3 has 17 residues. With V trimmed by 0 bases and J by 4 bases, 4 bases remained unmatched. In DNA form, the CDR3 reads TGTGCCACCAGCAGAGAACTAGCGGGGGGGCAATCAGATACGCAGTATTTT. Translating it yields CATSRELAGGQSDTQYF.

This clonotype was observed a handful of times. This chain links TRBV29-1 with TRBJ2-5, with TRBD2 identical over 8 bases. Germline V gene data show CDR1 as SQVTM and CDR2 as ANQGSEA. After removal of 6 bases from V and 2 bases from J, the junction contained 5 bases not matched to a gene. CDR3 size: 13 residues. The CDR3 bases are TGCAGCGTCTCACTAGCGGTGCAAGAGACCCAGTACTTC. Translating gives CSVSLAVQETQYF. The full variable domain, in which reference TRBV29-1 and TRBJ2-5 provide the parts outside the CDR3, is SAVISQKPSRDICQRGTSLTIQCQVDSQVTMMFWYRQQPGQSLTLIATANQGSEATYESGFVIDKFPISRPNLTFSTLTVSNMSPEDSSIYLCSVSLAVQETQYFGPGTRLLVL.

V usage is TRBV20-1 and J usage is TRBJ2-3; 7 bases align to TRBD2. Germline loops: CDR1 DFQATT, CDR2 SNEGSKA (reference sequence). The CDR3 runs to 14 residues. V was clipped by 6 bases and J by 6 bases; unmatched bases: 12. The CDR3 DNA is TGCAGTGCCACTTTTAGCGGGCGGGTGGATACGCAGTATTTT. Translating gives CSATFSGRVDTQYF.

The genes are TRBV5-1 and TRBJ2-6; the D gene is possibly TRBD1 (5 bases). Trimming removed 5 bases from V and 0 bases from J, with 12 bases in between. The germline V gene has CDR1 SGHRS and CDR2 YFSETQ. This CDR3 is built from 16 residues. The CDR3 here is CASSRGESSGANVLTF. The CDR3 DNA reads as TGCGCCAGCAGTAGGGGCGAGAGCTCTGGGGCCAACGTCCTGACTTTC.

To note about this clonotype: A single base separates this from a much larger clone, so it may be a read error. The V gene is TRBV13, the J gene TRBJ2-5, with 12 bases lining up with TRBD2. The V gene end was trimmed by 6 bases and the J gene end by 11 bases; junction bases not matched to a gene: 10. The CDR3 consists of 14 residues. Germline V lookup: CDR1 PRHDT, CDR2 FYEKMQ (reference sequence). CDR3 DNA sequence: TGTGCCAGCAGGACTAGCGGGGGCTACAATGAGCAGTACTTC. Translating it yields CASRTSGGYNEQYF. Using reference TRBV13 and TRBJ2-5 for the parts outside the CDR3, the full variable domain is AAGVIQSPRHLIKEKRETATLKCYPIPRHDTVYWYQQGPGQDPQFLISFYEKMQSDKGSIPDRFSAQQFSDYHSELNMSSLELGDSALYFCASRTSGGYNEQYFGPGTRLLVL.

The chain joins TRBV6-6 to TRBJ1-6; D is unresolved. V was clipped by 2 bases and J by 7 bases, with 12 bases between them. The CDR3 consists of 15 residues. The germline V gene has CDR1 MNHNY and CDR2 SVGAGI (reference sequence). CDR3 residues: CASSYLAHQNSPLHF. CDR3 nucleotides: TGTGCCAGCAGTTACCTGGCACACCAAAATTCACCCCTCCACTTT.

The chain employs TRBV18 and TRBJ2-7; perhaps TRBD2 as D (5 bases). CDR1 is KGHSH, CDR2 LQKENI, per germline. Trimming pared 3 bases from V and 2 bases from J, leaving 14 bases between. The CDR3 has 15 residues. In nucleotides, the CDR3 is TGTGCCAGCTCACCGGGCAGCGGCAACCCCTACGAGCAGTACTTC. The encoded protein is CASSPGSGNPYEQYF.

The chain carries TRBV5-1 and TRBJ2-3, with 13 bases identical to TRBD2. CDR3 length equals 17 residues. V was pared by 0 bases and J by 6 bases, with 7 bases of the junction left unmatched. Per germline, CDR1 SGHRS and CDR2 YFSETQ. The CDR3 sequence: CASSLALTSGGFDTQYF. For the CDR3, the DNA is TGCGCCAGCAGCTTGGCCCTGACTAGCGGGGGGTTTGATACGCAGTATTTT.

This clonotype has only a few counts. The rearrangement uses TRBV4-3 and TRBJ2-7, with 8 bases lining up with TRBD2. The CDR3 has 17 amino acids. Germline values: CDR1 LGHNA, CDR2 YSLEER. Trimming at V came to 0 bases and at J to 3 bases, leaving 10 bases not matched to a gene. Here the CDR3 DNA reads TGCGCCAGCAGCCAAGAAGCGGGGGCGTTCTACGACTACGAGCAGTACTTC. It encodes CASSQEAGAFYDYEQYF.

This clonotype has only a few counts. V usage is TRBV5-6 and J usage is TRBJ2-1, with TRBD1 identical over 7 bases. The CDR3 is 13 residues long. The germline V gene encodes CDR1 SGHDT and CDR2 YYEEEE. The J segment lost 5 bases and the V segment lost 3 bases, leaving 2 bases of the junction unmatched. CDR3 residues: CASSWGTDNEQFF. CDR3 DNA: TGTGCCAGCAGCTGGGGGACAGACAATGAGCAGTTCTTC.

This rearrangement joins TRBV6-4 to TRBJ2-5; 7 bases align to TRBD1. J lost 1 base, V lost 8 bases, and 4 bases had no gene match. The CDR3 sequence is 13 residues long. Germline V CDR1 and CDR2: MRHNA, SNTAGT. CDR3 coding DNA: TGTGCCAGCGCCCGGGACAGCCAAGAGACCCAGTACTTC. Its translation is CASARDSQETQYF.

This chain joins TRBV6-1 and TRBJ1-1; no clear D gene. The V and J ends lost 5 bases and 3 bases respectively, with 7 bases between them. The CDR3 spans 12 residues. From germline, CDR1 is MNHNS and CDR2 SASEGT. The CDR3 spells CASSPGYTEAFF. DNA for the CDR3: TGTGCCAGCAGTCCTGGGTACACTGAAGCTTTCTTT.

The chain employs TRBV18 and TRBJ2-3; 8 bases align to TRBD1. CDR1 KGHSH and CDR2 LQKENI come from the germline V gene. This CDR3 is built from 16 residues. V was pared by 2 bases and J by 2 bases, with 6 bases of the junction left unmatched. The CDR3 DNA reads TGTGCCAGCTCACCAGTAGGACAGGGATCCACAGATACGCAGTATTTT. This gives the protein CASSPVGQGSTDTQYF.

This clonotype was counted ten times or more. A junction boundary mismatches the germline segment, possibly from a read error. The V gene is TRBV7-2, the J gene TRBJ2-3; 7 bases are shared with TRBD1. This CDR3 contains 14 residues. Germline CDR1 is SGHTA and CDR2 is FQGNSA. The CDR3 loop reads CASSPTGSTDTQYF. The CDR3 bases are TGCGCCAGCAGCCCGACAGGGAGCACAGATACGCAGTATTTT. The whole variable domain, filled in from reference TRBV7-2 and TRBJ2-3, reads GAGVSQSPSNKVTEKGKDVELRCDPISGHTALYWYRQSLGQGLEFLIYFQGNSAPDKSGLPSDRFSAERTGGSVSTLTIQRTQQEDSAVYLCASSPTGSTDTQYFGPGTRLTVL.

V usage is TRBV4-2 and J usage is TRBJ1-2; D perhaps matches TRBD1 (6 bases). Germline V gives CDR1 LGHNA, CDR2 YNFKEQ. Trimming took off 2 bases at V and 6 bases at J, with 10 bases between the two ends. The CDR3 loop spans 13 amino acids. The CDR3 sequence: CASSQTGRDGYTF. The CDR3, as DNA: TGTGCCAGCAGCCAAACAGGGCGGGATGGCTACACCTTC.

In its sample, this clonotype was seen a few times. The chain employs TRBV27 and TRBJ2-1, with 7 nucleotides matching TRBD2. The CDR3 length is 14 residues. Germline CDR1 reads MNHEY; CDR2 reads SMNVEV (reference sequence). J gave up 6 bases and V 8 bases, and 10 bases lay outside the gene matches. CDR3 in DNA: TGTGCCAGCTGTAGGACTAGTTTGTCCAATGAGCAGTTCTTC. Its protein is CASCRTSLSNEQFF.